This is a list of T cell receptor beta chains from one sample in a study of cytomegalovirus exposure and HLA in healthy donors. Using immunoSEQ multiplex PCR, the repertoire was profiled, and TCRdb retains in-frame clones only, with some absent. This table holds 150,000 to 200,000 clones, roughly 75% found once. The sequenced material came from PBMCs. These receptors all stem from a woman in her 30s in good health and CMV-seronegative. The CDR3 runs from the conserved cysteine through the conserved F or W. The order of the fields is V gene, D gene, J gene, clone size, CDR3 DNA, CDR3 protein. D genes are given only for firm matches. The size of a clone is reported for some rows only, either as once, few or many, or as a class for expanded clones.

TRBV29-1	TRBD1	TRBJ2-1	-	TGCAGCGTTGACCGGGACAGCACCAATGAGCAGTTCTTC	CSVDRDSTNEQFF
TRBV18	TRBD2	TRBJ2-1	-	TGTGCCAGCTCAGTGGGACTAACCAATGAGCAGTTCTTC	CASSVGLTNEQFF
TRBV19	-	TRBJ1-1	-	TGTGCCAGTACCAATATCGGGGGAGGTGGAGCTTTCTTT	CASTNIGGGGAFF
TRBV6-4	TRBD1	TRBJ1-2	-	TGTGCCAGCAGTGATGGGACAGGGGTATATGGCTACACCTTC	CASSDGTGVYGYTF
TRBV19	-	TRBJ2-5	-	TGTGCCAGTAGTCTACAGGGAGATAGAGAGACCCAGTACTTC	CASSLQGDRETQYF
TRBV6-5	-	TRBJ2-7	-	TGTGCCAGCAGTTTTCGGACACTTTCCTACGAGCAGTACTTC	CASSFRTLSYEQYF
TRBV27	TRBD1	TRBJ1-2	-	TGTGCCAGCAGACCACAGGGGGAGGATGGCTACACCTTC	CASRPQGEDGYTF
TRBV12-5	-	TRBJ1-5	-	TGTGCTAGTGGTTTGGTGACCGGGGCGGGGGCAGGCCAGCCCCAGCATTTT	CASGLVTGAGAGQPQHF
TRBV5-1	-	TRBJ2-2	-	TGCGCCAGCAGCCCTATAACCATGACAGGCCCGAACACCGGGGAGCTGTTTTTT	CASSPITMTGPNTGELFF
TRBV5-1	TRBD2	TRBJ2-3	-	TGCGCCAGCAGCAATAGCGGGGCTAGCACAGATACGCAGTATTTT	CASSNSGASTDTQYF
TRBV30	TRBD2	TRBJ2-3	-	TGTGCCTGGGTCCGGGGGGGCAGGGGCACAGATACGCAGTATTTT	CAWVRGGRGTDTQYF
TRBV19	-	TRBJ2-7	-	TGTGCCAGTAGTTTCGGGACACTTTACGAGCAGTACTTC	CASSFGTLYEQYF
TRBV7-9	TRBD1	TRBJ1-2	once	TGTGCCAGCAGCCCGGGACAGGGGTGGCGTGGCTACACCTTC	CASSPGQGWRGYTF
TRBV6-1	-	TRBJ2-1	few	TGTGCCAGCAGTGAAGTCCCCACGGGACTTAATATTAAGTTCTTC	CASSEVPTGLNIKFF
TRBV27	-	TRBJ1-4	-	TGTGCCAGCAGCGAGAGGTGGGGCTGGGCTAATGAAAAACTGTTTTTT	CASSERWGWANEKLFF
TRBV7-9	-	TRBJ1-2	-	TGTGCCAGCAGCCCCCAAGGGGCACGGGGCTACACCTTC	CASSPQGARGYTF
TRBV7-6	-	TRBJ2-2	-	TGTGCCAGCAGCTCCCTTCTTACCGGGGAGCTGTTTTTT	CASSSLLTGELFF
TRBV5-1	-	TRBJ2-2	-	TGCGCCAGCAGCCTCATGACAGACTCGAACACCGGGGAGCTGTTTTTT	CASSLMTDSNTGELFF
TRBV4-1	-	TRBJ1-5	-	TGCGCCAGCAGCCAAGGTGGGGGGGCCTCGGTTACGGGGGGGAGGCAGCCCCAGCATTTT	CASSQGGGASVTGGRQPQHF
TRBV27	TRBD1	TRBJ1-2	-	TGTGCCAGCAGTCACTACCTAGGGGGGACAGCAAACTATGGCTACACCTTC	CASSHYLGGTANYGYTF
TRBV11-2	TRBD2	TRBJ2-5	-	TGTGCCAGCAGCTCCGGGACGGGGGGGGAGACCCAGTACTTC	CASSSGTGGETQYF
TRBV7-9	-	TRBJ2-3	-	TGTGCCAGCAGCTTCGACCAGCGACGCACAGATACGCAGTATTTT	CASSFDQRRTDTQYF
TRBV5-1	-	TRBJ1-2	-	TGCGCCAGCAGCCTGGACGGTTATAACTATGGCTACACCTTC	CASSLDGYNYGYTF
TRBV5-4	-	TRBJ2-1	-	TGTGCCAGCAGCTCACACAGGGACAATGAGCAGTTCTTC	CASSSHRDNEQFF
TRBV4-3	TRBD2	TRBJ2-1	-	TGCGCCAGCAGCGAGGGACTAGCGATTTACAATGAGCAGTTCTTC	CASSEGLAIYNEQFF
TRBV6-4	-	TRBJ2-3	-	TGTGCCAGCAGTGACCCCCTGTTCCCAGATACGCAGTATTTT	CASSDPLFPDTQYF
TRBV5-6	TRBD2	TRBJ2-5	-	TGTGCCAGCAGCTTCCCGGGGGGCCAAGAGACCCAGTACTTC	CASSFPGGQETQYF
TRBV19	TRBD1	TRBJ1-2	-	TGTGCCAGTACCACGGACAGGGCCTATGGCTACACCTTC	CASTTDRAYGYTF
TRBV6-1	-	TRBJ2-5	-	TGTGCCAGCAGTGGGCAGGGGCTGGAGACCCAGTACTTC	CASSGQGLETQYF
TRBV14	-	TRBJ2-1	-	TGTGCCAGCAGCCAAGCGGTTGGGGGCCAGTTCTTC	CASSQAVGGQFF
TRBV5-6	-	TRBJ1-3	few	TGTGCCAGCAGCTTGCGTTATCGGGGTACTGGAAACACCATATATTTT	CASSLRYRGTGNTIYF
TRBV6-4	-	TRBJ1-3	few	TGTGCCAGCGAGGGTGTAAAGACAGGAATCGATCTCTGGAGAAACACCATATATTTT	CASEGVKTGIDLWRNTIYF
TRBV9	-	TRBJ1-1	-	TGTGCCAGCAGCGTCGGGTCACTTAACACTGAAGCTTTCTTT	CASSVGSLNTEAFF
TRBV27	TRBD1	TRBJ2-7	-	TGTGCCAGCAGTTTGACAGGGGCCATCTACGAGCAGTACTTC	CASSLTGAIYEQYF
TRBV4-3	TRBD1	TRBJ2-7	-	TGCGCCAGCAGCCAAGATTACAGGGGGACCTACGAGCAGTACTTC	CASSQDYRGTYEQYF
TRBV2	-	TRBJ1-4	-	TGTGCCAGCAGTGTTTCTGGGAGGACTAATGAAAAACTGTTTTTT	CASSVSGRTNEKLFF
TRBV5-5	-	TRBJ1-1	-	TGTGCCAGCAGCTTTCTCCTCCAAGAGTACACTGAAGCTTTCTTT	CASSFLLQEYTEAFF
TRBV30	TRBD2	TRBJ2-5	once	TGTGCCTGGGGCTTAGCGGGGGGGCAAGAGACCCAGTACTTC	CAWGLAGGQETQYF
TRBV7-2	-	TRBJ1-2	-	TGTGCCAGCAGCTTATTCGCACAGGGCGGCTATGGCTACACCTTC	CASSLFAQGGYGYTF
TRBV5-4	-	TRBJ1-6	-	TGTGCCAGCAGCTTGGGCGGAGGGGCCTCACCCCTCCACTTT	CASSLGGGASPLHF
TRBV5-1	-	TRBJ1-1	-	TGCGTCAGCAGCCTCAGGTTAACAGGGATGAACACTGAAGCTTTCTTT	CVSSLRLTGMNTEAFF
TRBV2	TRBD2	TRBJ2-1	-	TGTGCCAGCAGAGATGGGACTAGCGGGGGGACCTCCTACAATGAGCAGTTCTTC	CASRDGTSGGTSYNEQFF